This T cell receptor (beta chain) was found in a study of blood T cells in healthy people across ages (dated by TCRdb to between 2014 and 2017). With respect to the entire study: In model experiments, roughly one uniquely barcoded TCR beta cDNA molecule per two T cells was captured by template switching. Age-related changes in TCR beta repertoire diversity were measured in the study by deep sequencing normalized with unique cDNA molecular identifiers. The study analyzed two additional independent replicas of 1 million unique cDNA reads from the same blood draw for two donors, one aged 18 to 30 and one aged 80 or older. Donors of different ages were randomly distributed across sequencing lanes to avoid experimental bias. The donors were split into four age groups: young (average around 15 years), middle-aged (about 40), aged (more than 60) and long-lived (approximately 80). The paper as a whole reports these results and caveats: Conclusive comparison of naive and antigen-experienced compartments was prevented by the profiling of bulk unsorted PBMCs. Total diversity estimates from one million sequenced T cells were considered lower bounds and underestimates. Observed TCR beta diversity correlated strongly with the percentage of naive T cells measured by flow cytometry. The CMV infection status of donors was not known, potentially confounding age-related changes in expanded clonotypes. Compared with the aged group, more naive CD4+ T cells, fewer expanded clones and increased TCR diversity were shown by the long-lived group, suggesting age selection. Observed TCR beta diversity per million T cells fell roughly linearly with age, and a significant reduction was already apparent by age around 44.

Systemically healthy Caucasian individuals from Russia, some 40 in total and aged about 6 to 95 years, were included as donors. About 9.6 milliliters of peripheral blood were collected from each donor into EDTA-treated Vacutainer tubes. PBMCs were isolated by Ficoll-Paque density-gradient centrifugation, with at least 7 million obtained per sample. Total RNA, at least 5.5 micrograms per sample, was extracted from PBMCs with Trizol reagent. For every donor, an aliquot of PBMCs went through flow cytometry to measure the percentages of naive CD45RAhigh/CD27high T cells. Library preparation employed 5' RACE. TCRdb lists the instrument as Illumina HiSeq 2500. A second roughly 6 to 11 cycle PCR used a sample-barcoded 5' primer and a J-beta primer mix. Each TCR beta cDNA molecule received a unique molecular identifier from a template-switch 5' adaptor carrying 12 random nucleotides. Each sample yielded at least 3 million CDR3-containing paired-end reads. The Mint cDNA synthesis kit, primed by a TRBC-specific oligonucleotide, was used to synthesize first-strand cDNA from all RNA. Following uracil-DNA glycosylase treatment, all cDNA underwent a first 18-cycle PCR with the universal primers M1SS and BC2_uni_R. Regarding the original processing steps: For normalization, 1 million high-quality reads, each with a distinct molecular identifier, were randomly selected from each sample. Reads with shared molecular identifiers were discarded instead of being binned into consensus sequences. MiTCR, with a Q25 quality threshold and the strictest error-elimination algorithm, was used for CDR3 identification, clonotype clustering and error correction. A nonparametric unseen species model with Euler transformation was used to estimate a lower bound on total TCR beta diversity. Using fastp at Q25 and MiXCR, TCRdb reprocessed the public reads and kept productive beta chains. Rows are unified per CDR3 protein, each entry keeping the most common DNA and genes. The V and J calls were not made by the authors but by TCRdb's processing. The sample table records around 1.5 million distinct CDR3 sequences; roughly 59% of these occur just once. 5% to 7% of the sample lies in the top ten.

The count of this clonotype is one. Its antigen remains unidentified. The sample holds no much larger clone one base away, and base qualities are not on file. The CDR3 contains 17 residues, cysteine and phenylalanine counted. Of the read, only the CDR3 DNA is kept; its 51 bases are in frame from base 1. Trimming at the junction amounts to 2 bases on V and 1 base on J, and the germline ends lie 17 bases apart. The CDR1 and CDR2 encoded by the germline V gene are SGHAT and FQNNGV. The V gene is TRBV11-2 and the J gene is TRBJ1-1; matching of 5 bases hints at TRBD1 as the D gene. The receptor was derived from a man aged 18 to 29 in good health. Sample: blood. The DNA reads TGTGCCAGCAGCTTATCTCCAGGGCAGTCCCCGAACACTGAAGCTTTCTTT. This is translated as CASSLSPGQSPNTEAFF.